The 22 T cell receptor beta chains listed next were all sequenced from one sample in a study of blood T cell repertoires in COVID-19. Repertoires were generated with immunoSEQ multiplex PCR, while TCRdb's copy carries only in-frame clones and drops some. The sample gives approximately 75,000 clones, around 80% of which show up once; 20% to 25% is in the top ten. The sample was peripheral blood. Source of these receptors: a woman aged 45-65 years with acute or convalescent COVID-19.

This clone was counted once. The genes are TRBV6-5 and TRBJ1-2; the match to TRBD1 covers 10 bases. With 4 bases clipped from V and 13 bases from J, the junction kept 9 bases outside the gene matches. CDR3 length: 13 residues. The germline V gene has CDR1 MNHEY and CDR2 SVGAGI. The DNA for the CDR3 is TGTGCCAGCAGTTCCGACAGGGGGCGCGCATCCACCTTC. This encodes CASSSDRGRASTF.

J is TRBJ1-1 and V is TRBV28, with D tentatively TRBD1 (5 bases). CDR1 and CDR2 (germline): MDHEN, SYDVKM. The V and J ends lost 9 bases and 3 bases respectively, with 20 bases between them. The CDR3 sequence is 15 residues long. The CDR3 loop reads CASTPMWGLDTEAFF. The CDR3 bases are TGTGCCAGTACCCCTATGTGGGGCCTGGACACTGAAGCTTTCTTT. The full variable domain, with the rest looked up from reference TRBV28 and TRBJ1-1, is DVKVTQSSRYLVKRTGEKVFLECVQDMDHENMFWYRQDPGLGLRLIYFSYDVKMKEKGDIPEGYSVSREKKERFSLILESASTNQTSMYLCASTPMWGLDTEAFFGQGTRLTVV.

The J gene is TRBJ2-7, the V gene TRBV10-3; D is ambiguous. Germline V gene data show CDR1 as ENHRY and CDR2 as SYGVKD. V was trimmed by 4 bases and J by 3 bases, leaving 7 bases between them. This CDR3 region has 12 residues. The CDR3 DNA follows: TGTGCCATCAGTGTAGCAGACTACGAGCAGTACTTC. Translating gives CAISVADYEQYF.

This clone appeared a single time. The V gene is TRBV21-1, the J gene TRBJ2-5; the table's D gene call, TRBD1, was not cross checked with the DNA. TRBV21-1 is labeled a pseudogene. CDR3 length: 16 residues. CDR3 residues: CASSTPDRGGQETQYF. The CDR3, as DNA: TGTGCCAGCAGCACACCGGACAGGGGTGGACAAGAGACCCAGTACTTC.

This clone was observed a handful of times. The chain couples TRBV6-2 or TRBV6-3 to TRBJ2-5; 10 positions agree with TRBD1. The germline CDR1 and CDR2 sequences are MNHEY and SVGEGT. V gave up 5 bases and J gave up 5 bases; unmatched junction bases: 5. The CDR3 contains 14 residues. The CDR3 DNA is TGTGCCAGCAGTCCCGACAGGGGGCTCGAGACCCAGTACTTC. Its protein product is CASSPDRGLETQYF.

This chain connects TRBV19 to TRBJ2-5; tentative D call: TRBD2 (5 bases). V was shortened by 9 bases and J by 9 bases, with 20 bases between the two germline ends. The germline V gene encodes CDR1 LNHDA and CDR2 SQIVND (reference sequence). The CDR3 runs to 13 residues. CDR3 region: CASRPGGWSSQYF. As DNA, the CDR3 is TGTGCCAGCCGCCCGGGCGGGTGGTCCTCCCAGTACTTC.

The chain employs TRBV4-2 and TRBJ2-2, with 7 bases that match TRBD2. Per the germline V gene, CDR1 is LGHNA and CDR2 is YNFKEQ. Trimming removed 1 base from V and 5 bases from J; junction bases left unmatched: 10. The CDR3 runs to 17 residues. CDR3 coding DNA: TGTGCCAGCAGCCAAGGGGACGGACTAGGAGGTACCGGGGAGCTGTTTTTT. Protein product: CASSQGDGLGGTGELFF.

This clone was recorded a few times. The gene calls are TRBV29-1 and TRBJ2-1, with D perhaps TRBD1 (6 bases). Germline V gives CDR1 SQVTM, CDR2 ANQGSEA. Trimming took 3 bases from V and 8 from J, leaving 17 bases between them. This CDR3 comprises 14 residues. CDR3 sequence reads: CSVDRGTIGHEQFF. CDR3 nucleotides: TGCAGCGTTGATAGGGGGACCATCGGACATGAGCAGTTCTTC.

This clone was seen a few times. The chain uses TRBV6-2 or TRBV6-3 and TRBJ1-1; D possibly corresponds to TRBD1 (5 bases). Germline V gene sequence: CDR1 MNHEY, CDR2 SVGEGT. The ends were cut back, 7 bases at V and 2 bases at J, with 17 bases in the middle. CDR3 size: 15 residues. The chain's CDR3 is CASTPTETENTEAFF. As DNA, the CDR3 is TGTGCCAGCACCCCCACAGAGACAGAAAACACTGAAGCTTTCTTT.

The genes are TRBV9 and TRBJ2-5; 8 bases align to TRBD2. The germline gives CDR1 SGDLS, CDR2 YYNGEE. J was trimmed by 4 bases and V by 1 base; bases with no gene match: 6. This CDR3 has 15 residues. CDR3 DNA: TGTGCCAGCAGCGTAAGCGGGGGTACCACAGAGACCCAGTACTTC. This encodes CASSVSGGTTETQYF.

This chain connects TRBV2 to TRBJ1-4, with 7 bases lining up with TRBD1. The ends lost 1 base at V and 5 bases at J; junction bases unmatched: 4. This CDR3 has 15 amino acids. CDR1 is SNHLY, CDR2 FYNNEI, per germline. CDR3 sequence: CASSEEGQANEKLFF. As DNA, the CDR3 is TGTGCCAGCAGTGAAGAAGGACAGGCAAATGAAAAACTGTTTTTT.

The CDR3 here is CATSGGQANTGELFF. CDR3 nucleotides: TGTGCCACCAGTGGAGGGCAAGCGAACACCGGGGAGCTGTTTTTT. The chain joins TRBV24-1 to TRBJ2-2, with D possibly TRBD2 on 5 matching bases. This CDR3 is built from 15 residues. Germline CDR1 reads KGHDR; CDR2 reads SFDVKD. V was pared by 5 bases and J by 0 bases, with 9 bases between.

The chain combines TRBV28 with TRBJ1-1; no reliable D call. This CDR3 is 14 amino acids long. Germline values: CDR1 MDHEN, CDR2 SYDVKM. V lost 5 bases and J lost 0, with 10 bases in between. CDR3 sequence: CASSRPQLNTEAFF. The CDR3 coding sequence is TGTGCCAGCAGTCGACCACAGTTGAACACTGAAGCTTTCTTT.

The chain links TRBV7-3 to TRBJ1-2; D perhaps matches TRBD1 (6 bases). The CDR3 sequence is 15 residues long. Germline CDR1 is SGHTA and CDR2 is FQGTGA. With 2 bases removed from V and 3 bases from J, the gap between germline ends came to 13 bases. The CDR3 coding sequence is TGTGCCAGCAGCTTAGGTCCAGGGGCGGACTATGGCTACACCTTC. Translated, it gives CASSLGPGADYGYTF.

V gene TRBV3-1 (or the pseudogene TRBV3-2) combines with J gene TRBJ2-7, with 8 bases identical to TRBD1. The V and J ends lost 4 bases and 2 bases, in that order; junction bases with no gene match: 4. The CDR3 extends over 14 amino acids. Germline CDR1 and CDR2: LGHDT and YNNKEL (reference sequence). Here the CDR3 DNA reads TGTGCCAGCAGCCGAGGACAGGGAACCTACGAGCAGTACTTC. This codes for CASSRGQGTYEQYF.

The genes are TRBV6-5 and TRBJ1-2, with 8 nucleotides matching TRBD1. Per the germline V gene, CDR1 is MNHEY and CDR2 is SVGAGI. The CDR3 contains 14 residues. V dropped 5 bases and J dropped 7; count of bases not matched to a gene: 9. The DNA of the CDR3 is TGTGCCAGCAGTCCGACAGGGGTATCTCTTGGCTACACCTTC. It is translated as CASSPTGVSLGYTF.

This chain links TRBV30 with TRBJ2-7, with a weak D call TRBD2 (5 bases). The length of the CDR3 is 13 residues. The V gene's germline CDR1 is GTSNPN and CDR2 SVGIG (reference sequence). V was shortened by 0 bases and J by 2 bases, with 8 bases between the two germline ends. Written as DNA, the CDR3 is TGTGCCTGGAGTGTACCGGGGACCTACGAGCAGTACTTC. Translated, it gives CAWSVPGTYEQYF.

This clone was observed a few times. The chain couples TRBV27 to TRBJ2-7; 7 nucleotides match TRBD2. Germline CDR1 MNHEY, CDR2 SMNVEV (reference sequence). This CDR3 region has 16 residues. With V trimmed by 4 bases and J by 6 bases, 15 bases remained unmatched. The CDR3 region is CASSSAMTSPEVEQYF. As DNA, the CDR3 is TGTGCCAGCAGTTCGGCTATGACTAGCCCCGAGGTCGAGCAGTACTTC.

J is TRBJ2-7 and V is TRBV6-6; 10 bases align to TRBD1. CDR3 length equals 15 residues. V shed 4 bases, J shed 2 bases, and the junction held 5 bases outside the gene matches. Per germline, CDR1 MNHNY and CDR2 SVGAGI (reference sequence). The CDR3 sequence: CASSLTGQGAYEQYF. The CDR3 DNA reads TGTGCCAGCAGTTTAACCGGACAGGGGGCCTACGAGCAGTACTTC.

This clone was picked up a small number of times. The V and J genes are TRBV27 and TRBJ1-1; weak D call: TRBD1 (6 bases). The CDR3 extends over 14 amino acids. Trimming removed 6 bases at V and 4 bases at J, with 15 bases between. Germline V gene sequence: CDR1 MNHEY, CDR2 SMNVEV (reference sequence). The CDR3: CASRNREGSTEAFF. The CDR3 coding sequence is TGTGCCAGCAGGAACAGGGAGGGGAGCACTGAAGCTTTCTTT.

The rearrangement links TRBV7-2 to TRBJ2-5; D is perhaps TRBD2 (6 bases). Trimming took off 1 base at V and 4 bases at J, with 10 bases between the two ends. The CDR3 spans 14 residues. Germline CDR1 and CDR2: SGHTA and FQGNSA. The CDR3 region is CASSLEEGRETQYF. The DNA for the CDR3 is TGTGCCAGCAGCTTAGAGGAGGGCCGAGAGACCCAGTACTTC. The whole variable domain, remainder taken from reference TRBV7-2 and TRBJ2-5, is GAGVSQSPSNKVTEKGKDVELRCDPISGHTALYWYRQSLGQGLEFLIYFQGNSAPDKSGLPSDRFSAERTGGSVSTLTIQRTQQEDSAVYLCASSLEEGRETQYFGPGTRLLVL.

CDR3 protein: CSVRSRGRGNLNTEAFF. CDR3 bases: TGCAGCGTTAGGTCTAGAGGCAGGGGGAACTTGAACACTGAAGCTTTCTTT. V gene TRBV29-1 combines with J gene TRBJ1-1; TRBD1 matches 7 bases. This CDR3 comprises 17 residues. CDR1 is SQVTM and CDR2 is ANQGSEA in the germline V gene. The trim removed 5 bases at V and 0 bases at J, leaving 15 bases unmatched.